The clone carrying this T cell receptor (beta chain) was observed a single time. Assay: immunoSEQ multiplex PCR; the TCRdb copy retains only in-frame clones and omits some. The table has about 1.9 million clones, just under 95% seen once. The data are from a study of shared clonotypes between healthy human individuals. The CDR3 totals 16 residues. Looked up from germline, CDR1 is MDHEN and CDR2 is SYDVKM. After removal of 3 bases from V and 1 base from J, the junction contained 5 bases not matched to a gene. It was CD45RO-negative cells, positively selected for CCR7, that made up naive CD8 cells, with terminally differentiated effector memory CD45RA+ cells excluded.

Sequenced material: naive CD8+ T cells from PBMCs. The clonotype originates from a man aged 18 to 29 in good health. Some clones in this sample may be carry-over from other donors' samples. The chain joins TRBV28 to TRBJ2-3; 9 positions agree with TRBD2. This chain's CDR3 is CASSLGLARGTDTQYF. DNA of the CDR3: TGTGCCAGCAGTTTGGGACTAGCAAGGGGCACAGATACGCAGTATTTT.